This T cell receptor beta chain was sequenced during a study of read filtering for tumor transcriptome and immune sequencing. Turning to the study itself: Whole-transcriptome libraries were prepared after DNase treatment.

The sample holds many counts of this clonotype. From about 400 ng of RNA, a library with molecular barcoded alpha/delta and beta/gamma adaptors was made. MiXCR, run by TCRdb on the reads, gives a single entry per CDR3 protein. The table has 94,000 or so distinct CDR3 sequences, approximately 13% seen once. Trimming pared 2 bases from V and 3 bases from J, leaving 9 bases between. This CDR3 is 13 amino acids long. Germline assignment: CDR1 SGHRS and CDR2 YFSETQ. The chain employs TRBV5-1 and TRBJ2-7; D remains unclear. The TCR sequence derives from a donor at least 40 years old with multiple myeloma. The sequenced sample consisted of a population of CD138-negative cells sorted from bone marrow. The CDR3 DNA is TGCGCCAGCAGCTTCGACCAAAACTACGAGCAGTACTTC. Translation: CASSFDQNYEQYF.